The rows below give T cell receptor beta chains drawn from one sample of a study of T cell clones after liver transplantation. The table came from immunoSEQ multiplex PCR; TCRdb's copy has only in-frame clones and leaves some out. The data hold tens of thousands of clones, with around 94% observed a single time. The sample was CD8+ T cells from blood, taken 12 months after liver transplant. These receptors all stem from a human patient who received a liver transplant. Some T cells may trace back to the graft donor. Both conserved end residues are part of each CDR3. D genes are given only for firm matches.

TRBD1,TRBV7-9,TRBJ2-5,14,CASSIDRAQETQYF
TRBD1,TRBV28,TRBJ1-2,17,CASSLPFRDRGSGGYTF
TRBD1,TRBV18,TRBJ2-7,17,CASSPPPDRGQDNEQYF
-,TRBV2,TRBJ2-3,15,CASSDNALRTDTQYF
TRBD1,TRBV27,TRBJ2-7,14,CASSKLGTAPEQYF
-,TRBV10-3,TRBJ1-2,12,CAISEDRYRYTF
TRBD2,TRBV7-9,TRBJ2-2,15,CASSRSGRAPGELFF
TRBD1,TRBV27,TRBJ1-5,16,CASSPSTGDHHQPQHF
TRBD1,TRBV7-9,TRBJ2-7,14,CASSLPAGGYEQYF
TRBD2,TRBV28,TRBJ2-7,14,CASSLLAGGQEQYF
TRBD1,TRBV19,TRBJ1-1,15,CASSYPGQGRTEAFF
TRBD1,TRBV28,TRBJ2-5,15,CASSPGTGFGETQYF
-,TRBV6-1,TRBJ2-7,14,CASSRTEQAYEQYF
-,TRBV13,TRBJ1-1,15,CASSSPAGPNTEAFF
-,TRBV28,TRBJ2-7,11,CASSAGYEQYF
-,TRBV13,TRBJ1-5,14,CASSLGLSNQPQHF
-,TRBV7-6,TRBJ2-2,14,CASNSGPNTGELFF
-,TRBV7-9,TRBJ1-2,13,CASSQDRTSGYTF
TRBD1,TRBV11-2,TRBJ2-5,16,CASSVNRGPDQETQYF
-,TRBV19,TRBJ2-7,13,CASPRHLSYEQYF
-,TRBV7-9,TRBJ1-1,15,CASSVPRDPSPEAFF
TRBD1,TRBV27,TRBJ1-2,13,CASSPGQAIGYTF
-,TRBV19,TRBJ2-2,13,CASNLGFPGELFF
TRBD2,TRBV14,TRBJ2-2,16,CASSPLAGPNTGELFF
TRBD1,TRBV14,TRBJ2-2,17,CASSRDRGSENTGELFF
-,TRBV7-9,TRBJ2-3,14,CASSLPLPRDTQYF
TRBD1,TRBV5-1,TRBJ2-2,15,CASSARQGGTGELFF
-,TRBV6-5,TRBJ2-4,14,CASSLSDRPDIQYF
-,TRBV2,TRBJ2-1,12,CASTYRYNEQFF
-,TRBV5-1,TRBJ2-1,17,CASSHTLGGERDNEQFF
-,TRBV4-3,TRBJ2-7,13,CASSQGGSDEQYF
TRBD2,TRBV14,TRBJ2-1,14,CASSRGTRRDEQFF